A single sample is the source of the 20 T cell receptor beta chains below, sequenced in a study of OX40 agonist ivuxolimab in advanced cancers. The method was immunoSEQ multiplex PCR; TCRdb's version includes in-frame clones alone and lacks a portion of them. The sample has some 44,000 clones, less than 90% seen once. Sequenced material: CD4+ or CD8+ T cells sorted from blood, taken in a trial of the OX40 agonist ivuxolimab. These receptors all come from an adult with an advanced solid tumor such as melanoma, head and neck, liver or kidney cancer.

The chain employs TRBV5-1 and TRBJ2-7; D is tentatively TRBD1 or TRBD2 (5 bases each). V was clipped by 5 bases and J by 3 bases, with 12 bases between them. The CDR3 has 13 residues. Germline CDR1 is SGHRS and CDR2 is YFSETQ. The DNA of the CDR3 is TGCGCCAGCAGGCCGGGACCGAGCTACGAGCAGTACTTC. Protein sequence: CASRPGPSYEQYF.

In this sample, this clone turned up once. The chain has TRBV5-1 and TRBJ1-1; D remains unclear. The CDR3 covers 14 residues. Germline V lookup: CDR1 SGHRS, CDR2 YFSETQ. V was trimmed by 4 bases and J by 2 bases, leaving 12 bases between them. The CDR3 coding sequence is TGCGCCAGCAGCCAGAACGGTACTAACACTGAAGCTTTCTTT. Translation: CASSQNGTNTEAFF.

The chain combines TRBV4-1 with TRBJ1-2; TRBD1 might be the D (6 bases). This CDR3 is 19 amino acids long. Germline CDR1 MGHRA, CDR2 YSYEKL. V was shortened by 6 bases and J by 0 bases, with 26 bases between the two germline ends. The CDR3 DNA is TGCGCCAGCAGTCCCCTCACCTGGACAGAGAAGTTAGCTAACTATGGCTACACCTTC. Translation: CASSPLTWTEKLANYGYTF.

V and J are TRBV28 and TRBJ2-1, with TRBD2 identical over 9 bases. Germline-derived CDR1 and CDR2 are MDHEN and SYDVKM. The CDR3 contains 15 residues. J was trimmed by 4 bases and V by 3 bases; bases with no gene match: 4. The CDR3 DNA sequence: TGTGCCAGCAGTTTTGGCGGGAGGGTGTACAATGAGCAGTTCTTC. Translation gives CASSFGGRVYNEQFF.

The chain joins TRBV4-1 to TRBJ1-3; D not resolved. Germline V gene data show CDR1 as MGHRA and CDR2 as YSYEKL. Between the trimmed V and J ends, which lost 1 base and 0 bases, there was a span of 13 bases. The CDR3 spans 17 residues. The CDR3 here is CASSQGSLTPSGNTIYF. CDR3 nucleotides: TGCGCCAGCAGCCAAGGTTCCCTTACCCCCTCTGGAAACACCATATATTTT.

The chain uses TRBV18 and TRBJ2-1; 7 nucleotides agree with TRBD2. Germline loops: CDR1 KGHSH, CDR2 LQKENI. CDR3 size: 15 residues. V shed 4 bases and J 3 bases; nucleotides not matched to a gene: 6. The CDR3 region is CASSLSWDYYNEQFF. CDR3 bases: TGTGCCAGCTCACTTTCATGGGACTACTACAATGAGCAGTTCTTC.

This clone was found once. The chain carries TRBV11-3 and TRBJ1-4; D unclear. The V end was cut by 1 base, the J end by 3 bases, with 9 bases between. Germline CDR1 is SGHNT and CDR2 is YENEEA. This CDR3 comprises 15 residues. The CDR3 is CASSLGQKPNEKLFF. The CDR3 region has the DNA TGTGCCAGCAGCTTAGGTCAGAAACCTAATGAAAAACTGTTTTTT.

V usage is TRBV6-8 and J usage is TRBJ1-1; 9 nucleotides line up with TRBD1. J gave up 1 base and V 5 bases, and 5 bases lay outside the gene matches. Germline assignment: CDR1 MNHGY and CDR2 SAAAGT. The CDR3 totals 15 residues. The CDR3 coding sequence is TGTGCCAGCAGTGGGACAGGGAATTCGAACACTGAAGCTTTCTTT. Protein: CASSGTGNSNTEAFF.

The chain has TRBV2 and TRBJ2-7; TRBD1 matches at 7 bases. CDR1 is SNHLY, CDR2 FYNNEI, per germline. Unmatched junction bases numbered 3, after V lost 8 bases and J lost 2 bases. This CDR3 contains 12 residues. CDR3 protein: CASGGQTYEQYF. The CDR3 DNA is TGTGCCAGCGGGGGACAGACCTACGAGCAGTACTTC.

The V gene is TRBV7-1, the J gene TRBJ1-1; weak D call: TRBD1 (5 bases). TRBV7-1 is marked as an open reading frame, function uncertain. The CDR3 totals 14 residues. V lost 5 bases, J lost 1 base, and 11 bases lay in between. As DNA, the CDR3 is TGTGCCAGCAGCCCTGGGGCGGCGAACACTGAAGCTTTCTTT. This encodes CASSPGAANTEAFF.

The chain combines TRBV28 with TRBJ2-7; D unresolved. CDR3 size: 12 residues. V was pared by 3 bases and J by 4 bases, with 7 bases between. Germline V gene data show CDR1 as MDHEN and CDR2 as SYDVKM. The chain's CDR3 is CASSLSGYEQYF. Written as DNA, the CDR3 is TGTGCCAGCAGTTTGAGTGGGTACGAGCAGTACTTC. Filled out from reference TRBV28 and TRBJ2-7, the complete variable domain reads DVKVTQSSRYLVKRTGEKVFLECVQDMDHENMFWYRQDPGLGLRLIYFSYDVKMKEKGDIPEGYSVSREKKERFSLILESASTNQTSMYLCASSLSGYEQYFGPGTRLTVT.

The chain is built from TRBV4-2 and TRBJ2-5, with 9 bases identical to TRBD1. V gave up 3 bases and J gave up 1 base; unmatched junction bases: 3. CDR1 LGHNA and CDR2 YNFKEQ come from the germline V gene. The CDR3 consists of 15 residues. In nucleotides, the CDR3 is TGTGCCAGCAGCCATCCGGGACAGGGCCAAGAGACCCAGTACTTC. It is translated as CASSHPGQGQETQYF.

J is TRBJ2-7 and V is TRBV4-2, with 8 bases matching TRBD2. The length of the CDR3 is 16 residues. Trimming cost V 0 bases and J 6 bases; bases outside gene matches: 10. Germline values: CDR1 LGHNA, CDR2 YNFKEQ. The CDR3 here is CASSQDGASGSLEQYF. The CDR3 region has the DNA TGTGCCAGCAGCCAAGATGGAGCGAGCGGGAGCCTCGAGCAGTACTTC.

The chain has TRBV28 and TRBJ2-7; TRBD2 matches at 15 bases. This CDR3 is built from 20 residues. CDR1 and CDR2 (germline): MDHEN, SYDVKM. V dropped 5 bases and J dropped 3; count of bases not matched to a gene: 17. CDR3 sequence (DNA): TGTGCCAGCAGTCCTAACCTTCCACAAACGGGACTAGCGGGGGGCTACGAGCAGTACTTC. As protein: CASSPNLPQTGLAGGYEQYF.

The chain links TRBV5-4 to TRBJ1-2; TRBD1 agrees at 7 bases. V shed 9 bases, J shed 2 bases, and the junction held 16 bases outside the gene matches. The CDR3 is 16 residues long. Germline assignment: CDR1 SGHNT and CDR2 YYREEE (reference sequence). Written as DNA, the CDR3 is TGTGCCACCAGTCCTACCGGGGCAGGGGGAAACTATGGCTACACCTTC. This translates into CATSPTGAGGNYGYTF.

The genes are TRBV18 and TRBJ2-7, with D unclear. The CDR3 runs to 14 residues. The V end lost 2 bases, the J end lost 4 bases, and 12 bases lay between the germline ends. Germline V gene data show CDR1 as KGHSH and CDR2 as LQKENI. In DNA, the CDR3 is TGTGCCAGCTCACCATTTCGGCAGGCTTACGAGCAGTACTTC. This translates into CASSPFRQAYEQYF.

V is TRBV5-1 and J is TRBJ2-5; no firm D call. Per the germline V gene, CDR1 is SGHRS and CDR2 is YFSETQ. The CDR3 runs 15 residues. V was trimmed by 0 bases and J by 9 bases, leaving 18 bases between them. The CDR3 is CASSLASPLVEPQYF. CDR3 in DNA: TGCGCCAGCAGCTTGGCCAGCCCTCTGGTCGAGCCCCAGTACTTC. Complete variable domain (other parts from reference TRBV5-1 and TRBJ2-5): KAGVTQTPRYLIKTRGQQVTLSCSPISGHRSVSWYQQTPGQGLQFLFEYFSETQRNKGNFPGRFSGRQFSNSRSEMNVSTLELGDSALYLCASSLASPLVEPQYFGPGTRLLVL.

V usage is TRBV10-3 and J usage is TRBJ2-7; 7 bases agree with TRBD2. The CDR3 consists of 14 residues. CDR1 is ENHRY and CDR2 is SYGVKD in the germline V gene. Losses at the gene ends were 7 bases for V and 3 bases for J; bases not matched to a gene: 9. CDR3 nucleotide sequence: TGTGCCATCACAACGGGAGGACCATTCTACGAGCAGTACTTC. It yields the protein CAITTGGPFYEQYF.

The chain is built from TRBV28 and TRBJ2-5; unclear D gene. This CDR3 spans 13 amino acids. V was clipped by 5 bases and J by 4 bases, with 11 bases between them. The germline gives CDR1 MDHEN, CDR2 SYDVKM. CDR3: CASSQSWRETQYF. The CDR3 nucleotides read TGTGCCAGCAGTCAGAGCTGGAGAGAGACCCAGTACTTC. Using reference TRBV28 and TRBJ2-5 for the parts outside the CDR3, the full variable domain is DVKVTQSSRYLVKRTGEKVFLECVQDMDHENMFWYRQDPGLGLRLIYFSYDVKMKEKGDIPEGYSVSREKKERFSLILESASTNQTSMYLCASSQSWRETQYFGPGTRLLVL.

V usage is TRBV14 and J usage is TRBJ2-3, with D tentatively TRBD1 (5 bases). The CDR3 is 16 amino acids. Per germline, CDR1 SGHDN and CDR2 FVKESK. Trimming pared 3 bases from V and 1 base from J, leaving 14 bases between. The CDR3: CASSQFQGWGTDTQYF. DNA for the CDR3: TGTGCCAGCAGCCAGTTTCAGGGTTGGGGCACAGATACGCAGTATTTT.